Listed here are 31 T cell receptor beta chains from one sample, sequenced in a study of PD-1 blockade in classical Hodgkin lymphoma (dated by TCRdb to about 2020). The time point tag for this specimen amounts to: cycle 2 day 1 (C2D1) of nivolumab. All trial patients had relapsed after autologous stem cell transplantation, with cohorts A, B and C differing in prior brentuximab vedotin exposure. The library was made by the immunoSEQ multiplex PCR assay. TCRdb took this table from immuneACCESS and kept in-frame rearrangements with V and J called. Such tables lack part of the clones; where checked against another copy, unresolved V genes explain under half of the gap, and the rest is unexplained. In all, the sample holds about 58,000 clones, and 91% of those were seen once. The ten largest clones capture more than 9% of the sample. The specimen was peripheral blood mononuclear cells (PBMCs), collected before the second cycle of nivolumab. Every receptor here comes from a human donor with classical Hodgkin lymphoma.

CDR3 protein: CASSQDWLSSYEQYF. The DNA of the CDR3 is TGCGCCAGCAGCCAAGATTGGCTGAGCTCCTACGAGCAGTACTTC. This chain connects TRBV4-3 to TRBJ2-7, with D hard to call. Trimming shortened V by 0 bases and J by 0 bases, and 9 bases separated the two germline ends. Germline V gene lookup returns CDR1 LGHNA and CDR2 YSLEER. The CDR3 length is 15 residues.

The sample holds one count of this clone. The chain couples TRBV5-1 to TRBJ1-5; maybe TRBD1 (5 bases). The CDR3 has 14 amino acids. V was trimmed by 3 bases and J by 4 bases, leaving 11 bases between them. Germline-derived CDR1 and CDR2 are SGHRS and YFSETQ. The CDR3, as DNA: TGCGCCAGCAGCTCGACTGGGGGTAATCAGCCCCAGCATTTT. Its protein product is CASSSTGGNQPQHF.

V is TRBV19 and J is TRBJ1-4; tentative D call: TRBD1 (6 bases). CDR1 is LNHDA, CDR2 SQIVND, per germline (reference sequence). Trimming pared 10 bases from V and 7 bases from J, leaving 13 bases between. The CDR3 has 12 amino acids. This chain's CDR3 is CATSQGSEKLFF. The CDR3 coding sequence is TGTGCCACTTCACAGGGAAGTGAAAAACTGTTTTTT.

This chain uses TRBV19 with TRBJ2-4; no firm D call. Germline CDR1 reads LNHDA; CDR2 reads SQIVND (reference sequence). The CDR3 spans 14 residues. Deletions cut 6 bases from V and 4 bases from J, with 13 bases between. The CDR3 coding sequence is TGTGCCAGTAGGAGTGGCTCTCAAAAAAACATTCAGTACTTC. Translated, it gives CASRSGSQKNIQYF.

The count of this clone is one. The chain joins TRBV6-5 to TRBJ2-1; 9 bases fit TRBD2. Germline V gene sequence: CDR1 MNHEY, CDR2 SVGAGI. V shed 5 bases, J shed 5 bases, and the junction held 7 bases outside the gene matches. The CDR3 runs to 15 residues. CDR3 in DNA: TGTGCCAGCAGTCAAAAAGCGGGGGGCCACAATGAGCAGTTCTTC. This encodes CASSQKAGGHNEQFF.

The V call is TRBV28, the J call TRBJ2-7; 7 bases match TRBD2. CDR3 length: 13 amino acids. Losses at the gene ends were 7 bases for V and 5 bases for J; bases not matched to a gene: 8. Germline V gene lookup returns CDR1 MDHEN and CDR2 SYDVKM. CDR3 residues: CASTRSGANEQYF. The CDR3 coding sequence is TGTGCCAGCACCCGGAGCGGGGCAAACGAGCAGTACTTC.

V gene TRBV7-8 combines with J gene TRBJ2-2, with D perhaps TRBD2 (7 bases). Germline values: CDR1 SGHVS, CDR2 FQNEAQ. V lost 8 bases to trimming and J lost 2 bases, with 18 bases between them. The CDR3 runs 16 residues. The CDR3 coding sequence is TGTGCCAGCCAGGGGAGGGGACCTTTAAACACCGGGGAGCTGTTTTTT. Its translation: CASQGRGPLNTGELFF.

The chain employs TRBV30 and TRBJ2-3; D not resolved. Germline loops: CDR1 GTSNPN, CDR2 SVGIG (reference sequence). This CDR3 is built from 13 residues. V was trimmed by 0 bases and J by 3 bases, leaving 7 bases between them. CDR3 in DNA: TGTGCCTGGAGTGTGGCCTCAACAGATACGCAGTATTTT. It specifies CAWSVASTDTQYF.

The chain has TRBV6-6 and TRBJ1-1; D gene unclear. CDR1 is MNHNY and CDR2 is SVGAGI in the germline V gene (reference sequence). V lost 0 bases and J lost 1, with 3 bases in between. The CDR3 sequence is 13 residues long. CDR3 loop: CASSYSQNTEAFF. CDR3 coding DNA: TGTGCCAGCAGTTACTCTCAGAACACTGAAGCTTTCTTT.

The CDR3 region is CASSLVRLPNSYNEQFF. The CDR3 coding sequence is TGTGCCAGCAGCTTAGTAAGACTCCCAAACTCCTACAATGAGCAGTTCTTC. V and J are TRBV7-6 and TRBJ2-1; D is unclear. CDR3 size: 17 residues. Germline V gene lookup returns CDR1 SGHVS and CDR2 FNYEAQ. V shed 1 base and J shed 0 bases, with 13 bases lying between them.

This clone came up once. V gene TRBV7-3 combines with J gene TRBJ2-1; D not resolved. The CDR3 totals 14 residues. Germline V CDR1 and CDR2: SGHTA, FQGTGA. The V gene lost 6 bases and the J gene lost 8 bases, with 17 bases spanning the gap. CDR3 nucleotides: TGTGCCAGCAGTCCCAACCGGGTGGGGTATGAGCAGTTCTTC. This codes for CASSPNRVGYEQFF.

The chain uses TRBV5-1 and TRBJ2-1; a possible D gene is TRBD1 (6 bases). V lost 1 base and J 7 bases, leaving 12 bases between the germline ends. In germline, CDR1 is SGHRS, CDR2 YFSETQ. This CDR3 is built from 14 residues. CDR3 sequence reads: CASSLPTGLNEQFF. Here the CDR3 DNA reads TGCGCCAGCAGCTTGCCTACAGGGTTGAATGAGCAGTTCTTC.

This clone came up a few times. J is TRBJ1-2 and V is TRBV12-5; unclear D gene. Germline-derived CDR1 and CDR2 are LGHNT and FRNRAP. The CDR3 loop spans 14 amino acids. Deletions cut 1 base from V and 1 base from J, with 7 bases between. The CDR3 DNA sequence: TGTGCTAGTGGTTTGGACGGATTTAACTATGGCTACACCTTC. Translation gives CASGLDGFNYGYTF.

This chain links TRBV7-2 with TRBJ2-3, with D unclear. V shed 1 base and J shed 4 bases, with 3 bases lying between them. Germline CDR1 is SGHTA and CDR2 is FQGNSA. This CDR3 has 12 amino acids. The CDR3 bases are TGTGCCAGCAGCTTAGATCCAGATACGCAGTATTTT. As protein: CASSLDPDTQYF.

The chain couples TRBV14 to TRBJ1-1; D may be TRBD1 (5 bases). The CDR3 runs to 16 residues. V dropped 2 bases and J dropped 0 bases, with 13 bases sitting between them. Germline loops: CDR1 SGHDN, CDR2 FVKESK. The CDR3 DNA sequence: TGTGCCAGCAGCCAATGGGGGGGTCTCATGAACACTGAAGCTTTCTTT. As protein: CASSQWGGLMNTEAFF.

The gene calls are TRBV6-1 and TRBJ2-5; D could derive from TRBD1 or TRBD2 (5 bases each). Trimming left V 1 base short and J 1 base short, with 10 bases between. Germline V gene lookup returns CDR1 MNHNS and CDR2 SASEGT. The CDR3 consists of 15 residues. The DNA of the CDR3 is TGTGCCAGCAGTGAAGGGTGGGGGATCCAAGAGACCCAGTACTTC. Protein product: CASSEGWGIQETQYF.

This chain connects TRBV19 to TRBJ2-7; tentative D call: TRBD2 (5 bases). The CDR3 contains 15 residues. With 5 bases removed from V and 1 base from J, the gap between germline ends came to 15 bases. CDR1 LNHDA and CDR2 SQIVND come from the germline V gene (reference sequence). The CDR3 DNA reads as TGTGCCAGTAGTTGGTCGGACGGGGTGTCCTACGAGCAGTACTTC. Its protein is CASSWSDGVSYEQYF.

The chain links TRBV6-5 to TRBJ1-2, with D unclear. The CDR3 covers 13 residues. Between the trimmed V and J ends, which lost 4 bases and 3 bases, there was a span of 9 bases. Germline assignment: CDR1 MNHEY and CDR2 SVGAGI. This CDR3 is CASSFGEYYGYTF. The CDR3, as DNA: TGTGCCAGCAGTTTTGGAGAGTACTATGGCTACACCTTC.

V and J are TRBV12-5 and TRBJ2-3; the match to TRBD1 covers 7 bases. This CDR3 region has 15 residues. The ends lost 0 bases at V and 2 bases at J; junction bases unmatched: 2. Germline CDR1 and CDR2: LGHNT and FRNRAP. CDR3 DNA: TGTGCTAGTGGTTTGGTGACAGGGTTCACAGATACGCAGTATTTT. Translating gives CASGLVTGFTDTQYF. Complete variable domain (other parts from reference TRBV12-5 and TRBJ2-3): DARVTQTPRHKVTEMGQEVTMRCQPILGHNTVFWYRQTMMQGLELLAYFRNRAPLDDSGMPKDRFSAEMPDATLATLKIQPSEPRDSAVYFCASGLVTGFTDTQYFGPGTRLTVL.

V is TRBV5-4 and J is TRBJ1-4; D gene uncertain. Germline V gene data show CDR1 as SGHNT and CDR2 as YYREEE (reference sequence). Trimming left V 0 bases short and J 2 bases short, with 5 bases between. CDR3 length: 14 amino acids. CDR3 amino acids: CASSLGHTNEKLFF. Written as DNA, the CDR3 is TGTGCCAGCAGCTTGGGACACACTAATGAAAAACTGTTTTTT.

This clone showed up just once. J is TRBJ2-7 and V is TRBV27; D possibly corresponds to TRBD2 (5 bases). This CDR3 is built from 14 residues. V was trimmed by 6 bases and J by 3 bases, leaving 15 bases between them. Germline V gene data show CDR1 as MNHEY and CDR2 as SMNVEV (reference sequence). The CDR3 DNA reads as TGTGCCAGCAGCCCCCTAGGAGGAAACTACGAGCAGTACTTC. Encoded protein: CASSPLGGNYEQYF.

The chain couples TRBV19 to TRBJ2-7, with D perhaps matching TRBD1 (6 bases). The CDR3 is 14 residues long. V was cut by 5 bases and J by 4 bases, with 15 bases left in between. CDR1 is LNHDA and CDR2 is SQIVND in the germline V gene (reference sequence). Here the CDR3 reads CASSSGTMAYEQYF. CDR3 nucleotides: TGTGCCAGTAGTTCCGGGACAATGGCGTACGAGCAGTACTTC. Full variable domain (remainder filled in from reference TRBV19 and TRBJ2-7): DGGITQSPKYLFRKEGQNVTLSCEQNLNHDAMYWYRQDPGQGLRLIYYSQIVNDFQKGDIAEGYSVSREKKESFPLTVTSAQKNPTAFYLCASSSGTMAYEQYFGPGTRLTVT.

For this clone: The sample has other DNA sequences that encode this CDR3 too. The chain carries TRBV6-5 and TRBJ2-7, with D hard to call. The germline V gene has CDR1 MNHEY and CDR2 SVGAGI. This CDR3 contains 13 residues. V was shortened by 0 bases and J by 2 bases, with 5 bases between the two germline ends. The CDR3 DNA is TGTGCCAGCAGTTACTCACCGACCTACGAGCAGTACTTC. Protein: CASSYSPTYEQYF.

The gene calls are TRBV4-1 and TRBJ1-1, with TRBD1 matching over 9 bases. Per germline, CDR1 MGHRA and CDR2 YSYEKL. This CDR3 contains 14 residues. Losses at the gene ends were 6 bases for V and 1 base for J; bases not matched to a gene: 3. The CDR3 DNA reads TGCGCCAGCAGTCCGGACAGGGGGAACACTGAAGCTTTCTTT. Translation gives CASSPDRGNTEAFF.

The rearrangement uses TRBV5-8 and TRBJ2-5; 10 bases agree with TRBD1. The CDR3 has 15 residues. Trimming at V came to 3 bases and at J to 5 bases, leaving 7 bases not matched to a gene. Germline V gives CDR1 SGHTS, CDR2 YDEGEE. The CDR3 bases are TGTGCCAGCAGCTCCGGGACAGGGGAAATCGAGACCCAGTACTTC. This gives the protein CASSSGTGEIETQYF. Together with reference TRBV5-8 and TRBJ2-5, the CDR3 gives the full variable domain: EAGVTQSPTHLIKTRGQQATLRCSPISGHTSVYWYQQALGLGLQFLLWYDEGEERNRGNFPPRFSGRQFPNYSSELNVNALELEDSALYLCASSSGTGEIETQYFGPGTRLLVL.

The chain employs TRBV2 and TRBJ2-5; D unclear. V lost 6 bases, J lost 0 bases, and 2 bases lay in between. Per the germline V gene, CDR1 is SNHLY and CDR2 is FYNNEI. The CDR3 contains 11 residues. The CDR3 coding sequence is TGTGCCAGCAGGGACCAAGAGACCCAGTACTTC. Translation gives CASRDQETQYF.

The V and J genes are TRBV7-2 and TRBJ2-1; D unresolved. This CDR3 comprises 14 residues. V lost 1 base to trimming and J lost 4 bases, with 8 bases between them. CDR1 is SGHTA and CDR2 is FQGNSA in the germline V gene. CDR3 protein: CASSLGGVYNEQFF. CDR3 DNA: TGTGCCAGCAGCTTAGGTGGGGTTTACAATGAGCAGTTCTTC.

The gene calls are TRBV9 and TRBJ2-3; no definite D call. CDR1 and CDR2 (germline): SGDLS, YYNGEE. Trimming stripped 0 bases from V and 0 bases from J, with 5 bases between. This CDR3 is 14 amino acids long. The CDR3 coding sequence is TGTGCCAGCAGCGTAGACGGGAGCACAGATACGCAGTATTTT. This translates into CASSVDGSTDTQYF.

The CDR3 here is CASRFGGTGWGEQYF. Written as DNA, the CDR3 is TGTGCCAGCCGATTCGGGGGGACGGGCTGGGGGGAGCAGTACTTC. The chain employs TRBV27 and TRBJ2-7; 7 bases agree with TRBD2. J gave up 7 bases and V 8 bases, and 17 bases lay outside the gene matches. Germline CDR1 reads MNHEY; CDR2 reads SMNVEV (reference sequence). This CDR3 region has 15 residues.

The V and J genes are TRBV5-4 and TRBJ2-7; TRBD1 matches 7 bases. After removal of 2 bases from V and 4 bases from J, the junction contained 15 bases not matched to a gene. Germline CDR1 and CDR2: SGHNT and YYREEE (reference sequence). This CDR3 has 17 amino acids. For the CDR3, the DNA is TGTGCCAGCAGCTTCCGGGACAGCCTACTATGGGCTTACGAGCAGTACTTC. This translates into CASSFRDSLLWAYEQYF. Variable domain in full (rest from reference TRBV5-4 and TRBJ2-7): ETGVTQSPTHLIKTRGQQVTLRCSSQSGHNTVSWYQQALGQGPQFIFQYYREEENGRGNFPPRFSGLQFPNYSSELNVNALELDDSALYLCASSFRDSLLWAYEQYFGPGTRLTVT.

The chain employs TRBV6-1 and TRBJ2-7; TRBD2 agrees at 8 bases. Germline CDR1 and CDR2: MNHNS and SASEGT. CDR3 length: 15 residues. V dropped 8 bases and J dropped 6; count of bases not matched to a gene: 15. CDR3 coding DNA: TGTGCCAGCCGAGGGTCGTCGGGAGGGACTAGCGAGCAGTACTTC. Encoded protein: CASRGSSGGTSEQYF.